The 17 T cell receptor beta chains in this list originate from one sample, sequenced in a study of CD8 T cells in ankylosing spondylitis. Points from the study as a whole: A motif in TCR beta, a set of fewer than ten highly homologous variants, appeared characteristic of ankylosing spondylitis blood.

Via MiXCR, TCRdb re-called the 5' RACE reads, giving one row per CDR3 protein. The table shows 450,000 to 550,000 distinct CDR3 sequences, with roughly 5.3% occurring only once. No antigens are known for them. The sequenced sample was blood, either unsorted or a sorted T cell fraction (not recorded which). The receptors come from a male donor with ankylosing spondylitis.

This clonotype was seen repeatedly, ten times or more. V and J are TRBV11-2 and TRBJ2-7; 8 bases are shared with TRBD2. CDR3 length equals 15 residues. V gave up 1 base and J gave up 2 bases; unmatched junction bases: 4. Per germline, CDR1 SGHAT and CDR2 FQNNGV. CDR3 in amino acids: CASSLVGGRTYEQYF. The CDR3 bases are TGTGCCAGCAGCTTAGTGGGCGGGAGGACCTACGAGCAGTACTTC.

This clonotype was counted at least ten times. This rearrangement joins TRBV18 to TRBJ1-4; 7 nucleotides match TRBD1. The CDR3 consists of 13 residues. The trim removed 6 bases at V and 7 bases at J, leaving 5 bases unmatched. The germline gives CDR1 KGHSH, CDR2 LQKENI. The chain's CDR3 is CASSGDRGEKLFF. The CDR3 nucleotides are TGTGCCAGCTCGGGGGACAGAGGTGAAAAACTGTTTTTT. Drawing the rest from reference TRBV18 and TRBJ1-4, the complete variable domain is NAGVMQNPRHLVRRRGQEARLRCSPMKGHSHVYWYRQLPEEGLKFMVYLQKENIIDESGMPKERFSAEFPKEGPSILRIQQVVRGDSAAYFCASSGDRGEKLFFGSGTQLSVL.

This clonotype showed up many times. The chain employs TRBV29-1 and TRBJ2-3, with a weak D call TRBD2 (6 bases). The V end was cut by 3 bases, the J end by 5 bases, with 9 bases between. CDR1 is SQVTM, CDR2 ANQGSEA, per germline. This CDR3 is 12 amino acids long. DNA for the CDR3: TGCAGCGTTGAGGAGGGGTTAGATACGCAGTATTTT. Protein sequence: CSVEEGLDTQYF.

This clonotype was seen many times. This sequence joins TRBV6-1 and TRBJ2-2; possibly TRBD2 for D (5 bases). In germline, CDR1 is MNHNS, CDR2 SASEGT. The CDR3 length is 14 residues. V lost 5 bases to trimming and J lost 10 bases, with 17 bases between them. CDR3 nucleotide sequence: TGTGCCAGCAGTCGAGGACTGAGTCGTAAGGAGCTGTTTTTT. Its protein product is CASSRGLSRKELFF.

This clonotype has a count of ten or more. The rearrangement joins TRBV29-1 to TRBJ1-5, with 7 bases matching TRBD1. V was pared by 6 bases and J by 7 bases, with 6 bases of the junction left unmatched. CDR1 is SQVTM and CDR2 is ANQGSEA in the germline V gene. The CDR3 loop spans 12 amino acids. The CDR3 DNA is TGCAGCGTCGGAACAGGGGAGCAGCCCCAGCATTTT. It yields the protein CSVGTGEQPQHF.

The table lists this clonotype with many counts. The rearrangement links TRBV5-1 to TRBJ2-1, with 12 positions matching TRBD2. The trim removed 7 bases at V and 2 bases at J, leaving 4 bases unmatched. CDR1 is SGHRS and CDR2 is YFSETQ in the germline V gene. The CDR3 spans 15 residues. CDR3 bases: TGCGCCAGCGGCCCTAGCGGGGGGGCCTACAATGAGCAGTTCTTC. Translating gives CASGPSGGAYNEQFF.

This clonotype was seen repeatedly, ten times or more. This CDR3 is CSVGRLAGDALNEQFF. CDR3 coding DNA: TGCAGCGTTGGAAGACTAGCGGGGGACGCCCTCAATGAGCAGTTCTTC. V is TRBV29-1 and J is TRBJ2-1, with 12 bases matching TRBD2. Germline assignment: CDR1 SQVTM and CDR2 ANQGSEA. V lost 4 bases, J lost 6 bases, and 10 bases stayed unmatched. The CDR3 runs to 16 residues.

This clonotype appeared a few times. CDR3 DNA sequence: TGTGCCAGCAGCCTCCAAGGGCCTAGCAGAGAGACCCAGTACTTC. It yields the protein CASSLQGPSRETQYF. This chain uses TRBV3-1 with TRBJ2-5, with D perhaps matching TRBD2 (5 bases). V was shortened by 4 bases and J by 4 bases, with 16 bases between the two germline ends. Germline CDR1 reads LGHDT; CDR2 reads YNNKEL (reference sequence). The CDR3 loop spans 15 amino acids.

In its sample, this clonotype was seen many times. The chain carries TRBV18 and TRBJ2-7; 7 bases agree with TRBD1. Germline V CDR1 and CDR2: KGHSH, LQKENI. CDR3 size: 16 residues. J lost 3 bases, V lost 5 bases, and 13 bases had no gene match. The CDR3 here is CASSTSPPGQLYEQYF. CDR3 in DNA: TGTGCCAGCTCAACATCGCCTCCGGGACAGCTCTACGAGCAGTACTTC.

Ten or more counts support this clonotype. The chain employs TRBV5-5 and TRBJ1-5; D gene uncertain. Between the trimmed V and J ends, which lost 4 bases and 8 bases, there was a span of 10 bases. The CDR3 runs 12 residues. Germline loops: CDR1 SGHKS, CDR2 YYEKEE (reference sequence). This CDR3 reads CASSIPGKPQHF. The CDR3, as DNA: TGTGCCAGCAGCATACCGGGGAAGCCCCAGCATTTT.

This clonotype came up many times. The V call is TRBV11-2, the J call TRBJ1-6; D is perhaps TRBD1 (6 bases). The V end was cut by 5 bases, the J end by 8 bases, with 10 bases between. The germline V gene has CDR1 SGHAT and CDR2 FQNNGV. This CDR3 comprises 13 residues. The CDR3 spells CASSRTEYSPLHF. The CDR3 DNA reads as TGTGCCAGCAGCAGGACAGAATATTCACCCCTCCACTTT.

This clonotype was seen ten or more times. The genes are TRBV24-1 and TRBJ2-1; a possible D gene is TRBD2 (5 bases). The CDR3 sequence is 14 residues long. The V end lost 0 bases, the J end lost 9 bases, and 11 bases lay between the germline ends. The V gene's germline CDR1 is KGHDR and CDR2 SFDVKD. DNA of the CDR3: TGTGCCACCAGTGATTTGCGGGAAGTGGGTGAGCAGTTCTTC. Protein product: CATSDLREVGEQFF.

The chain's CDR3 is CSARRGGSDEQFF. The CDR3 region has the DNA TGCAGTGCTAGAAGGGGCGGGAGCGATGAGCAGTTCTTC. This chain links TRBV20-1 with TRBJ2-1; 7 nucleotides align to TRBD2. Germline V gene data show CDR1 as DFQATT and CDR2 as SNEGSKA (reference sequence). This CDR3 is 13 amino acids long. After removal of 2 bases from V and 8 bases from J, the junction contained 6 bases not matched to a gene.

The chain employs TRBV20-1 and TRBJ2-2; D ambiguous. The CDR3 runs to 15 residues. CDR1 and CDR2 from the germline V gene are DFQATT and SNEGSKA (reference sequence). Trimming pared 6 bases from V and 1 base from J, leaving 15 bases between. CDR3 residues: CSATGPLGNTGELFF. For the CDR3, the DNA is TGCAGTGCGACCGGGCCCTTAGGGAACACCGGGGAGCTGTTTTTT.

There are many counts of this clonotype. The chain couples TRBV28 to TRBJ1-5; TRBD1 matches at 7 bases. The CDR3 consists of 13 residues. Germline V gene lookup returns CDR1 MDHEN and CDR2 SYDVKM. V was clipped by 6 bases and J by 7 bases; unmatched bases: 6. The CDR3 here is CASRRQGRQPQHF. The CDR3 DNA reads TGTGCCAGCAGGCGACAGGGCAGACAGCCCCAGCATTTT.

This clonotype has just a few counts. This chain connects TRBV6-1 to TRBJ1-2, with D maybe TRBD1 (6 bases). CDR1 and CDR2 from the germline V gene are MNHNS and SASEGT. This CDR3 has 15 amino acids. V was pared by 7 bases and J by 4 bases, with 19 bases between. CDR3 sequence (DNA): TGTGCCAGCATACTATCAACGGACAGTGGCTATGGCTACACCTTC. Residues: CASILSTDSGYGYTF.

Ten or more counts support this clonotype. This chain joins TRBV29-1 and TRBJ1-1; weak D call: TRBD1 (5 bases). Germline V gene data show CDR1 as SQVTM and CDR2 as ANQGSEA. The CDR3 has 14 amino acids. The V end lost 7 bases, the J end lost 5 bases, and 20 bases lay between the germline ends. CDR3 sequence (DNA): TGCAGCGCCGCCTCCCTCAGTGGGGGGACTGAAGCTTTCTTT. Translated, it gives CSAASLSGGTEAFF. The variable domain in full, with the rest retrieved from reference TRBV29-1 and TRBJ1-1, is SAVISQKPSRDICQRGTSLTIQCQVDSQVTMMFWYRQQPGQSLTLIATANQGSEATYESGFVIDKFPISRPNLTFSTLTVSNMSPEDSSIYLCSAASLSGGTEAFFGQGTRLTVV.